The present TCR beta chain was sequenced within a study of blood T cells in healthy people across ages. Study outcomes and limitations: Estimates drawn from one million T cells were deemed to understate diversity. A roughly linear fall in TCR beta diversity per million T cells was seen with increasing age.

As for this clonotype: Its matching antigen is unknown.

Then a second PCR, running about 6 to 11 cycles, was carried out with a sample-barcoded 5' primer and a J-beta primer mix. Each cDNA molecule was tagged by a template-switch adaptor that had 12 random nucleotides. TCRdb re-called the 5' RACE reads through MiXCR, storing one row per CDR3 protein. The sample yields over 600,000 distinct CDR3 sequences, about 21% seen once. They isolated at least 6 million PBMCs from each sample. The sequence was collected from a man in his 70s in good health. The source material was blood.

CDR3 DNA sequence: TGTGCCACCAGCGTTGGGACAGGGAGACCTGAAGCTTTCTTT. This translates into CATSVGTGRPEAFF. The V gene is TRBV15, the J gene TRBJ1-1, with 9 bases that match TRBD1. Trimming removed 5 bases from V and 6 bases from J; junction bases left unmatched: 7. CDR3 size: 14 residues. CDR1 is LNHNV and CDR2 is YYDKDF in the germline V gene (reference sequence).